Below, 26 T cell receptor beta chains from the same sample are listed, as sequenced in a study of vaccination and CD4 T cells after COVID-19. These receptors have no identified antigens. The Oncomine TCR Beta short-read assay sequenced DNA from cultured CD4+ T cells. MiXCR, applied by TCRdb to the PCR reads, yields one record per CDR3 protein. The sample yields more than 9,000 distinct CDR3 sequences, roughly 30% seen once. Treatment defined: roughly 10-day PBMC culture with coronavirus spike peptide pools or control peptides (ViraFEST assay). What was sequenced was CD4+ T cells from blood, cultured in vitro. Receptors were obtained from a human donor who had recovered from COVID-19.

This clonotype showed up just a few times. The chain uses TRBV19 and TRBJ1-2, with TRBD1 matching over 10 bases. The CDR3 has 14 residues. V shed 6 bases and J 8 bases; nucleotides not matched to a gene: 9. Germline assignment: CDR1 LNHDA and CDR2 SQIVND (reference sequence). The CDR3 spells CASSLRQGAQGYTF. In nucleotides, the CDR3 is TGTGCCAGTAGCCTAAGACAGGGGGCGCAAGGCTACACCTTC.

The chain recombines TRBV12-3 or TRBV12-4 with TRBJ2-7, with 9 bases identical to TRBD2. The CDR3 is made up of 15 amino acids. The junction had 10 bases not matched to a gene; V was cut back by 5 bases and J by 5 bases. The chain's CDR3 is CASSGTGTSMHEQYF. CDR3 DNA: TGTGCCAGCAGTGGTACCGGGACTAGCATGCACGAGCAGTACTTC.

A word on this clonotype: A read error is likely, as this CDR3 ends without the conserved phenylalanine or tryptophan. This chain connects TRBV20-1 to TRBJ1-3, with D perhaps TRBD1 (6 bases). The V gene's germline CDR1 is DFQATT and CDR2 SNEGSKA (reference sequence). Trimming left V 5 bases short and J 0 bases short, with 11 bases between. The length of the CDR3 is 14 residues. The CDR3 region is CSAADRHSGNTIYS. DNA for the CDR3: TGCAGTGCTGCCGACAGGCACTCTGGAAACACCATATATTCT.

This clonotype was counted a few times. The genes are TRBV6-2 or TRBV6-3 and TRBJ2-5; 9 nucleotides match TRBD2. The junction had 11 bases not matched to a gene; V was cut back by 7 bases and J by 2 bases. The CDR3 is made up of 16 amino acids. Germline CDR1 is MNHEY and CDR2 is SVGEGT. CDR3 DNA sequence: TGTGCCAGCACCAACGGGCTAGCGGGGTCTCAAGAGACCCAGTACTTC. Translated, it gives CASTNGLAGSQETQYF.

This sequence joins TRBV28 and TRBJ1-1, with D maybe TRBD1 (5 bases). The ends were cut back, 2 bases at V and 3 bases at J, with 7 bases in the middle. This CDR3 spans 13 amino acids. Germline V lookup: CDR1 MDHEN, CDR2 SYDVKM. The CDR3 DNA follows: TGTGCCAGCAGTTTAGACAGACACACTGAAGCTTTCTTT. Amino acid sequence: CASSLDRHTEAFF.

This clonotype was seen only a few times. The chain recombines TRBV28 with TRBJ2-7; 10 bases map to TRBD1. The germline V gene encodes CDR1 MDHEN and CDR2 SYDVKM. The CDR3 is made up of 15 amino acids. J lost 2 bases, V lost 6 bases, and 7 bases had no gene match. The chain's CDR3 is CASRTPGQGTYEQYF. The CDR3 nucleotides read TGTGCCAGCAGGACCCCGGGACAGGGGACCTACGAGCAGTACTTC.

The rearrangement uses TRBV7-3 and TRBJ2-1; possible D gene TRBD1, 5 bases. The germline V gene encodes CDR1 SGHTA and CDR2 FQGTGA. V lost 2 bases and J lost 9, with 17 bases in between. This CDR3 region has 15 residues. CDR3 nucleotides: TGTGCCAGCAGCTTATCGGCAGGGCGGATCGGTGAGCAGTTCTTC. Translated: CASSLSAGRIGEQFF.

This sequence joins TRBV6-1 and TRBJ2-1, with 12 bases matching TRBD2. Germline trimming cut 8 bases from V and 5 bases from J; bases unmatched to any gene: 7. CDR3 length: 15 amino acids. Germline V lookup: CDR1 MNHNS, CDR2 SASEGT. CDR3 amino acids: CASQTGTSGHNEQFF. The CDR3 DNA reads as TGTGCCAGCCAGACCGGGACTAGCGGGCACAATGAGCAGTTCTTC.

By sample fraction, this clonotype is medium-sized. The chain recombines TRBV6-1 with TRBJ2-5; D could derive from TRBD1 or TRBD2 (5 bases each). V lost 8 bases and J lost 6, with 16 bases in between. From germline, CDR1 is MNHNS and CDR2 SASEGT. This CDR3 region has 13 residues. CDR3 DNA: TGTGCCAGCCGGGACGGCAGTGGTAAGACCCAGTACTTC. Translating gives CASRDGSGKTQYF.

In this sample, this clonotype turned up a few times. This chain links TRBV7-3 with TRBJ2-1, with a possible D match to TRBD2 (6 bases). The CDR3 covers 14 residues. Trimming stripped 5 bases from V and 2 bases from J, with 10 bases between. CDR1 and CDR2 (germline): SGHTA, FQGTGA. This CDR3 reads CASSPGGAYNEQFF. The CDR3 DNA follows: TGTGCCAGCAGCCCCGGGGGAGCCTACAATGAGCAGTTCTTC.

The J gene is TRBJ1-1, the V gene TRBV4-1; D may be TRBD1 (5 bases). This CDR3 is built from 13 residues. The V end lost 2 bases, the J end lost 1 base, and 5 bases lay between the germline ends. Germline V gene lookup returns CDR1 MGHRA and CDR2 YSYEKL. The CDR3 here is CASSQRGNTEAFF. The CDR3 region has the DNA TGCGCCAGCAGCCAAAGGGGGAACACTGAAGCTTTCTTT.

The chain couples TRBV14 to TRBJ1-2; possibly TRBD1 for D (5 bases). This CDR3 comprises 15 residues. V was pared by 6 bases and J by 4 bases, with 18 bases between. Germline CDR1 reads SGHDN; CDR2 reads FVKESK. The CDR3: CASRGAGQASYGYTF. The CDR3 bases are TGTGCCAGCAGAGGGGCTGGCCAGGCGAGCTATGGCTACACCTTC.

The chain employs TRBV21-1 and TRBJ1-2; the D call TRBD1 from the table was never checked on the DNA. TRBV21-1 is recorded as a pseudogene. The CDR3 contains 16 residues. In DNA form, the CDR3 reads TGTGCCAGCACCCGGCAGGGGGCCCTCTCTAACTATGGCTACACCTTC. As protein: CASTRQGALSNYGYTF.

In this sample, this clonotype turned up a few times. This chain connects TRBV5-8 to TRBJ1-1, with a tentative D call TRBD1 (5 bases). The CDR3 covers 13 residues. V lost 2 bases, J lost 9 bases, and 14 bases lay in between. Per germline, CDR1 SGHTS and CDR2 YDEGEE. This CDR3 reads CASSFLMGGQAFF. CDR3 DNA: TGTGCCAGCAGCTTCTTAATGGGGGGACAAGCTTTCTTT.

The chain uses TRBV11-3 and TRBJ2-7, with 8 bases that match TRBD2. From germline, CDR1 is SGHNT and CDR2 YENEEA. CDR3 length: 14 amino acids. Trimming removed 3 bases from V and 7 bases from J; junction bases left unmatched: 8. The CDR3 protein is CASSFGLAVEEQYF. The CDR3 DNA reads as TGTGCCAGCAGCTTCGGACTAGCCGTAGAAGAGCAGTACTTC. Variable domain in full (rest from reference TRBV11-3 and TRBJ2-7): EAGVVQSPRYKIIEKKQPVAFWCNPISGHNTLYWYLQNLGQGPELLIRYENEEAVDDSQLPKDRFSAERLKGVDSTLKIQPAELGDSAVYLCASSFGLAVEEQYFGPGTRLTVT.

This clonotype was seen a handful of times. The rearrangement links TRBV11-3 to TRBJ1-6, with 9 bases that match TRBD1. Per germline, CDR1 SGHNT and CDR2 YENEEA. V shed 6 bases and J 9 bases; nucleotides not matched to a gene: 6. This CDR3 spans 14 amino acids. The CDR3, as DNA: TGTGCCAGCAGTCAGGACAGGGGCGCTTCACCCCTCCACTTT. Translation gives CASSQDRGASPLHF. Full variable domain (missing parts from reference TRBV11-3 and TRBJ1-6): EAGVVQSPRYKIIEKKQPVAFWCNPISGHNTLYWYLQNLGQGPELLIRYENEEAVDDSQLPKDRFSAERLKGVDSTLKIQPAELGDSAVYLCASSQDRGASPLHFGNGTRLTVT.

This clonotype came up a few times. The chain recombines TRBV20-1 with TRBJ1-1; TRBD1 might be the D (5 bases). The CDR3 is 14 amino acids. Germline V gene data show CDR1 as DFQATT and CDR2 as SNEGSKA (reference sequence). V was cut by 4 bases and J by 3 bases, with 15 bases left in between. The CDR3, as DNA: TGCAGTGCTATCACAACAGGTCAGGACACTGAAGCTTTCTTT. Translated, it gives CSAITTGQDTEAFF.

The chain couples TRBV20-1 to TRBJ2-7; D is perhaps TRBD2 (6 bases). V shed 6 bases and J shed 3 bases, with 12 bases lying between them. The CDR3 has 12 amino acids. Germline lookup yields CDR1 DFQATT and CDR2 SNEGSKA (reference sequence). The CDR3, as DNA: TGCAGTGCCACCGGGAGTAACTACGAGCAGTACTTC. It translates to CSATGSNYEQYF.

The chain joins TRBV12-3 or TRBV12-4 to TRBJ1-2; TRBD1 matches 8 bases. Losses at the gene ends were 2 bases for V and 4 bases for J; bases not matched to a gene: 3. The CDR3 has 14 amino acids. Written as DNA, the CDR3 is TGTGCCAGCAGTTTATCGGGACAGGTCTATGGCTACACCTTC. This codes for CASSLSGQVYGYTF.

V usage is TRBV5-1 and J usage is TRBJ1-5, with D maybe TRBD1 (6 bases). Trimming cost V 4 bases and J 2 bases, with 19 bases left between them. The CDR3 has 17 amino acids. Germline assignment: CDR1 SGHRS and CDR2 YFSETQ. The CDR3 DNA reads TGCGCCAGCAGCCCGGAGGGGGGCAGGGGTGGCAATCAGCCCCAGCATTTT. Translated: CASSPEGGRGGNQPQHF.

This chain connects TRBV20-1 to TRBJ2-1; 8 bases line up with TRBD2. Trimming cost V 4 bases and J 4 bases; bases outside gene matches: 3. CDR1 DFQATT and CDR2 SNEGSKA come from the germline V gene (reference sequence). This CDR3 has 13 residues. CDR3 DNA: TGCAGTGCTACCCGGGGGGGATACAATGAGCAGTTCTTC. This encodes CSATRGGYNEQFF.

V is TRBV7-9 and J is TRBJ2-4; D remains unclear. Per germline, CDR1 SEHNR and CDR2 FQNEAQ (reference sequence). Trimming shortened V by 6 bases and J by 6 bases, and 6 bases separated the two germline ends. The CDR3 sequence is 11 residues long. The chain's CDR3 is CASSIGNIQYF. The CDR3 DNA reads TGTGCCAGCAGTATCGGAAACATTCAGTACTTC.

In its sample, this clonotype was seen a few times. The V gene is TRBV29-1, the J gene TRBJ1-2, with TRBD1 as a possible D gene (6 bases). Germline assignment: CDR1 SQVTM and CDR2 ANQGSEA. V was shortened by 8 bases and J by 3 bases, with 22 bases between the two germline ends. CDR3 length: 15 amino acids. CDR3 DNA sequence: TGCAGCATCTGGGGGCTCCTAGGCATCGACTATGGCTACACCTTC. Its translation is CSIWGLLGIDYGYTF. The variable domain in full, with the rest retrieved from reference TRBV29-1 and TRBJ1-2, is SAVISQKPSRDICQRGTSLTIQCQVDSQVTMMFWYRQQPGQSLTLIATANQGSEATYESGFVIDKFPISRPNLTFSTLTVSNMSPEDSSIYLCSIWGLLGIDYGYTFGSGTRLTVV.

This clonotype was recorded a few times. This sequence joins TRBV2 and TRBJ1-1; D ambiguous. Looked up from germline, CDR1 is SNHLY and CDR2 is FYNNEI. Deletions cut 7 bases from V and 0 bases from J, with 9 bases between. CDR3 length equals 13 residues. The CDR3 loop reads CASKREVNTEAFF. The CDR3 DNA follows: TGTGCCAGCAAGAGGGAGGTGAACACTGAAGCTTTCTTT.

The chain combines TRBV2 with TRBJ2-7, with unresolved D. V was trimmed by 8 bases and J by 3 bases, leaving 14 bases between them. The CDR3 sequence is 13 residues long. In germline, CDR1 is SNHLY, CDR2 FYNNEI. The CDR3 nucleotides are TGTGCCAGCCAACGCGCACAGCTCTACGAGCAGTACTTC. Its translation: CASQRAQLYEQYF.

This clonotype was detected only a few times. This rearrangement joins TRBV5-4 to TRBJ2-7, with a tentative D call TRBD1 (6 bases). This CDR3 spans 15 amino acids. V lost 0 bases and J 3 bases, leaving 13 bases between the germline ends. Germline V CDR1 and CDR2: SGHNT, YYREEE (reference sequence). The CDR3 region has the DNA TGTGCCAGCAGCTTGGGCCAGGGGCTCAACTACGAGCAGTACTTC. It translates to CASSLGQGLNYEQYF.